Below, one T cell receptor (beta chain) is given with its context. Germline loops: CDR1 GTSNPN, CDR2 SVGIG (reference sequence). The length of the CDR3 is 14 residues. With 3 bases clipped from V and 4 bases from J, the junction kept 5 bases outside the gene matches. The sample comes from a study of shared clonotypes between healthy human individuals. Overall study context: Donors had three CD4 naive, three CD4 memory, two CD8 naive and one CD8 memory plate apiece.

Data came from immunoSEQ multiplex PCR; TCRdb stores just in-frame clones and leaves some out. The data hold about 1.1 million clones, with around 77% observed a single time. Sequencing input: memory CD4+ T cells from PBMCs. This sample's subset: CD45RA-negative fraction. The rearrangement links TRBV30 to TRBJ2-3; 9 bases line up with TRBD1. This sequence originates from a man younger than 30 in good health. Some clones in this sample may be carry-over from other donors' samples. CDR3 in DNA: TGTGCCTGGAGGACGGGACAGGGATCAGATACGCAGTATTTT. Protein product: CAWRTGQGSDTQYF.